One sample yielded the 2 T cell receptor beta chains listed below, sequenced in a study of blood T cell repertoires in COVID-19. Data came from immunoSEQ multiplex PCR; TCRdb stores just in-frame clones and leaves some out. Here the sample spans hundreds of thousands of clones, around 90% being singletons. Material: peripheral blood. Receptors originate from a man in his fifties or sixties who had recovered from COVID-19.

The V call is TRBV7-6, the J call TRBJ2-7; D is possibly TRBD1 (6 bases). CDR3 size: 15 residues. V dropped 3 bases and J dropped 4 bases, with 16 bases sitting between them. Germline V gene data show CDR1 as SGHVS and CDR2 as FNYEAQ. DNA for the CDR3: TGTGCCAGCAGCTTGGGGGCCTACTCCTTTTACGAGCAGTACTTC. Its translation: CASSLGAYSFYEQYF.

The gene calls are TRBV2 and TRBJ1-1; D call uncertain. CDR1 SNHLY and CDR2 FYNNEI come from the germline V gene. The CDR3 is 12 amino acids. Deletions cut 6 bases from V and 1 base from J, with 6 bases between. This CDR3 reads CASRLENTEAFF. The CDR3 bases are TGTGCCAGCAGGCTAGAGAACACTGAAGCTTTCTTT.